The rows below give T cell receptor beta chains drawn from one sample of a study of tumor and adjacent non-tumor tissue in lung cancer. TCRdb reprocessed the multiplex PCR reads via MiXCR and lists one record per CDR3 protein. This sample yields 220,000 or so distinct CDR3 sequences, of which around 71% are seen a single time; under 30% belongs to the top ten. Sample: lung tumor tissue. Receptors originate from a man aged 55 to 70 with non-small cell lung cancer. CDR3s include the opening cysteine and the closing phenylalanine or tryptophan. The order of the fields is D gene, V gene, J gene, clone size, CDR3 protein, CDR3 DNA. The D gene is left open where the match is weak. Only some rows state a clone size, as once, few, many or a class for expanded clones.

.	TRBV6-6	TRBJ1-1	.	CASSNRLDGWNTGAFF	TGTGCCAGCAGTAACCGCCTGGACGGATGGAACACTGGAGCATTCTTT
.	TRBV11-3	TRBJ2-3	.	CASSLLLGGRTDTQYF	TGTGCCAGCAGCTTACTATTGGGGGGCCGCACAGATACGCAGTATTTT
.	TRBV4-3	TRBJ2-7	once	CASSQAGDYSNEHYF	TGCGCCAGCAGCCAAGCCGGTGATTATAGTAACGAGCATTACTTC
.	TRBV28	TRBJ1-1	.	CASSLVHTEAFF	TGTGCCAGCAGTTTGGTGCACACTGAAGCTTTCTTT
.	TRBV20-1	TRBJ1-5	.	CSARESSRGNQPQHF	TGCAGTGCTAGAGAATCGTCACGTGGCAATCAGCCCCAGCATTTT
.	TRBV6-1	TRBJ2-1	.	CASSEASGGYNVQFF	TGTGCCAGCAGTGAAGCTAGCGGAGGATACAATGTGCAGTTCTTC
.	TRBV6-1	TRBJ2-7	.	CASIHPGGGYYEQYF	TGTGCCAGCATCCACCCAGGCGGGGGCTACTACGAGCAGTACTTC
TRBD1	TRBV20-1	TRBJ1-2	many	CSAREGQGIGYGYTF	TGCAGTGCTAGAGAAGGACAGGGGATCGGCTATGGCTACACCTTC
.	TRBV6-1	TRBJ2-6	.	CASSETDSSGAKVLTF	TGCGCCAGCAGTGAAACCGATAGCTCTGGGGCCAAGGTCCTGACTTTC
TRBD2	TRBV20-1	TRBJ2-7	many	CSARLAEYEQYF	TGCAGTGCTAGACTAGCGGAATACGAGCAGTACTTC
.	TRBV5-1	TRBJ2-7	.	CASSPQGDSSGEQYF	TGCGCCAGCAGCCCCCAAGGAGACAGCTCCGGCGAGCAGTACTTC
TRBD1	TRBV20-1	TRBJ2-1	.	CSVRTGGNEQFF	TGCAGTGTTAGGACAGGGGGAAATGAGCAGTTCTTC
.	TRBV6-6	TRBJ2-2	.	CASSWNGDTGELFF	TGTGCCAGCAGCTGGAACGGGGACACCGGGGAGCTGTTTTTT
TRBD2	TRBV12-3/TRBV12-4	TRBJ2-7	.	CARSSSGRARPYEQYF	TGTGCCAGAAGTTCCAGCGGGAGGGCCCGGCCGTACGAGCAATACTTC
.	TRBV4-3	TRBJ2-7	.	CASSQDSNNYEQNF	TGCGCCAGCAGCCAAGATAGTAACAACTACGAGCAGAACTTC
.	TRBV6-5	TRBJ2-7	.	CASRIPRDPWEQYF	TGTGCCAGCAGGATCCCGCGGGACCCGTGGGAGCAGTACTTC
TRBD1	TRBV6-1	TRBJ2-7	many	CASEQGVRYEQYF	TGTGCCAGCGAACAGGGGGTGCGCTACGAGCAGTACTTC
.	TRBV7-9	TRBJ2-1	.	CVLAANVQFF	TGTGTTCTAGCAGCGAATGTGCAGTTCTTC
.	TRBV4-3	TRBJ1-6	many	CASSQAYMGSPLHF	TGCGCCAGCAGCCAAGCCTACATGGGTTCACCCCTCCACTTT
TRBD2	TRBV20-1	TRBJ2-7	.	CSAIVGGTYEQYF	TGCAGTGCCATCGTCGGGGGGACCTACGAACAGTACTTC
.	TRBV20-1	TRBJ1-2	many	CSARERQFYGYTF	TGCAGTGCTAGAGAAAGACAGTTCTATGGCTACACCTTC
.	TRBV5-5	TRBJ2-5	.	CASSLVLGRETQYF	TGTGCCAGCAGCTTGGTGTTGGGTAGGGAGACCCAGTACTTT
.	TRBV12-3/TRBV12-4	TRBJ1-2	.	CAGNLTGWGGGYTF	TGTGCCGGCAATCTCACAGGCTGGGGGGGTGGCTACACCTTC
TRBD2	TRBV4-1	TRBJ2-5	.	CASSYTSGGSLTQYF	TGCGCCAGCAGCTACACTAGCGGGGGGTCCCTGACCCAGTACTTC
TRBD1	TRBV28	TRBJ2-4	.	CASSLGTVLAKNIQYF	TGTGCCAGCAGCCTTGGGACAGTTCTAGCCAAAAACATTCAGTACTTC
.	TRBV4-2	TRBJ1-6	.	CVSSQAHGPGSPLHF	TGTGTCAGCAGCCAAGCTCACGGGCCAGGTTCACCCCTCCACTTT
TRBD1	TRBV6-5	TRBJ1-6	few	CASNTGANNSPLHF	TGTGCCAGCAATACAGGGGCCAATAATTCACCCCTCCACTTT
.	TRBV4-3	TRBJ2-7	medium-sized	CASSQDLQLSGQQYF	TGCGCCAGCAGCCAAGATCTCCAGTTGAGCGGGCAGCAGTACTTC
.	TRBV6-5	TRBJ1-5	.	CASSYGTLGDKPQHF	TGTGCCAGCAGTTATGGTACCCTAGGCGATAAGCCCCAGCATTTT
.	TRBV10-3	TRBJ1-2	few	CAISESWASGYTF	TGTGCCATCAGTGAGTCGTGGGCCTCTGGCTACACCTTC
.	TRBV12-3/TRBV12-4	TRBJ2-7	.	CASSFGQSTYEQYF	TGTGCCAGCAGTTTCGGACAGAGTACCTACGAGCAGTACTTC
.	TRBV12-5	TRBJ1-1	.	CVSGLNAGEAFF	TGTGTTAGTGGCTTGAACGCAGGGGAAGCTTTCTTT
TRBD1	TRBV10-1	TRBJ2-2	.	CGSSTGTGAGELFF	TGCGGCAGCAGTACCGGGACAGGGGCCGGGGAGCTGTTTTTT
.	TRBV11-2	TRBJ1-2	.	CASSEGYRARGDYTF	TGTGCCAGCAGCGAAGGGTACAGGGCTCGAGGGGACTACACCTTC
.	TRBV5-1	TRBJ2-6	.	CASSLGTSSGANVLTF	TGCGCCAGCAGCCTAGGGACGAGCTCTGGGGCCAACGTCCTGACTTTC
.	TRBV11-2	TRBJ1-1	.	CTSSLHPGHEAFF	TGTACCAGCAGCTTACATCCCGGCCATGAAGCTTTCTTT
.	TRBV20-1	TRBJ2-1	.	CSAMNAPPFGNEQFF	TGCAGTGCTATGAACGCACCTCCTTTCGGCAATGAGCAGTTCTTC
.	TRBV20-1	TRBJ1-1	many	CSALGQVNTEAFF	TGCAGTGCCCTGGGACAAGTGAACACTGAAGCTTTCTTT
.	TRBV20-1	TRBJ1-1	.	CSDRQIGMITEAFF	TGCAGTGACCGGCAGATTGGGATGATCACTGAAGCTTTCTTT
.	TRBV11-3	TRBJ2-1	.	CACQVGGYNEQFF	TGTGCCTGCCAGGTGGGGGGATACAATGAGCAGTTCTTC
.	TRBV20-1	TRBJ2-7	.	CSARGNVLAYEQYF	TGCAGTGCTAGAGGGAATGTCCTCGCTTATGAGCAGTACTTC